Below are 28 T cell receptor beta chains sequenced from a single sample in a study of CD8+CD57+ T cells in acquired aplastic anemia (dated by TCRdb to the late 2010s). The patients picked for sequencing were ones in whom flow cytometry had shown an expansion of CD8+CD57+ cells. For sequencing, an Illumina HiSeq 2000 was employed. Genomic DNA was used as template for profiling of TCR beta VDJ combinations and CDR3 sequences. In-frame beta chains were kept once TCRdb had trimmed the public reads at Q25 with fastp and called clones with MiXCR. All rows with the same CDR3 protein become a single entry with the most common DNA and genes. This sample holds 160,000 or so distinct CDR3 sequences; more than 45% were observed only once. The ten largest account for around 2.9% of the sample. Sequencing input: sorted CD4+, CD8+, or CD8+CD57+ T cells (not recorded which) from PBMCs. The receptors derive from a human donor with aplastic anemia.

V and J are TRBV10-3 and TRBJ2-3, with 10 bases aligning to TRBD2. This CDR3 contains 20 residues. Per germline, CDR1 ENHRY and CDR2 SYGVKD. Losses at the gene ends were 6 bases for V and 0 bases for J; bases not matched to a gene: 18. The CDR3 DNA follows: TGTGCCATCAGCTCCCCGGCGGCTAGCGGGGGTCTTACTAGCACAGATACGCAGTATTTT. Translating it yields CAISSPAASGGLTSTDTQYF.

The genes are TRBV20-1 and TRBJ2-3; TRBD2 matches 11 bases. The V segment lost 6 bases and the J segment 2 bases; nucleotides outside the gene matches: 10. The CDR3 totals 16 residues. Germline-derived CDR1 and CDR2 are DFQATT and SNEGSKA (reference sequence). The CDR3 region is CSATSGLAGLTDTQYF. The CDR3 nucleotides are TGCAGTGCCACCTCCGGACTAGCGGGCCTCACAGATACGCAGTATTTT.

This rearrangement joins TRBV11-1 to TRBJ2-3; D may be TRBD2 (5 bases). Per germline, CDR1 SGHAT and CDR2 FQDESV (reference sequence). The CDR3 runs 15 residues. V gave up 2 bases and J gave up 5 bases, with 14 bases separating them. In nucleotides, the CDR3 is TGTGCCAGCAGCTTATCGACTACCTATGGAGATACGCAGTATTTT. Protein sequence: CASSLSTTYGDTQYF.

The table lists this clonotype with many counts. This chain uses TRBV7-2 with TRBJ2-3; unclear D gene. Germline values: CDR1 SGHTA, CDR2 FQGNSA. The V and J ends lost 5 bases and 6 bases respectively, with 15 bases between them. The CDR3 contains 14 residues. The CDR3 reads CASSLRHGADTQYF. The CDR3 DNA reads as TGTGCCAGCAGCCTCCGGCACGGCGCCGATACGCAGTATTTT.

This clonotype was counted only a few times. V usage is TRBV19 and J usage is TRBJ1-5; perhaps TRBD1 as D (6 bases). Looked up from germline, CDR1 is LNHDA and CDR2 is SQIVND (reference sequence). The CDR3 contains 12 residues. The V end was cut by 9 bases, the J end by 2 bases, with 8 bases between. The CDR3 region has the DNA TGTGCCAGCCGGACAGGCAATCAGCCCCAGCATTTT. The encoded protein is CASRTGNQPQHF.

The sample holds many counts of this clonotype. The chain combines TRBV20-1 with TRBJ2-3; D is perhaps TRBD1 or TRBD2 (6 bases each). Trimming took 7 bases from V and 2 from J, leaving 13 bases between them. This CDR3 is built from 13 residues. CDR1 DFQATT and CDR2 SNEGSKA come from the germline V gene (reference sequence). CDR3 region: CSVRGRNTDTQYF. CDR3 DNA: TGCAGTGTCCGGGGGCGAAACACAGATACGCAGTATTTT.

This clonotype was counted ten times or more. The CDR3 spells CASSLSGGSTEAFF. CDR3 in DNA: TGTGCCAGCAGTTTATCAGGGGGAAGCACTGAAGCTTTCTTT. V is TRBV12-3 or TRBV12-4 and J is TRBJ1-1; the match to TRBD1 covers 7 bases. V was pared by 2 bases and J by 4 bases, with 4 bases of the junction left unmatched. The CDR3 consists of 14 residues.

The chain couples TRBV24-1 to TRBJ1-1; D is perhaps TRBD1 (6 bases). The CDR3 runs 17 residues. The ends were cut back, 4 bases at V and 3 bases at J, with 20 bases in the middle. CDR1 and CDR2 (germline): KGHDR, SFDVKD. The CDR3 coding sequence is TGTGCCACCAGTGACGCGACAGGAAAGGACATGCACACTGAAGCTTTCTTT. Its translation: CATSDATGKDMHTEAFF.

Details on this clonotype: The junction shows a germline mismatch at one end, possibly a read error. The chain uses TRBV19 and TRBJ2-7; a weak D match, TRBD2 (7 bases). Germline CDR1 and CDR2: LNHDA and SQIVND (reference sequence). This CDR3 contains 11 residues. As DNA, the CDR3 is TGTACCAGTAGTCGGGGGGCTGAGCAGTACTTC. Protein: CTSSRGAEQYF.

This clonotype was recorded a few times. An end of the junction differs from the germline gene, which may be a read error. This chain joins TRBV25-1 and TRBJ2-1; TRBD1 agrees at 9 bases. The CDR3 runs 13 residues. Germline V CDR1 and CDR2: MGHDK, SYGVNS. The CDR3 here is CASGRGTGNERFF. CDR3 coding DNA: TGTGCCAGCGGTAGAGGGACAGGGAATGAGCGGTTCTTC.

In its sample, this clonotype was seen once. The chain carries TRBV25-1 and TRBJ2-3; weak D call: TRBD2 (6 bases). The CDR3 consists of 15 residues. CDR1 and CDR2 (germline): MGHDK, SYGVNS. The V end was cut by 1 base, the J end by 0 bases, with 8 bases between. The CDR3 spells CASSESRGSTDTQYF. Here the CDR3 DNA reads TGTGCCAGCAGTGAATCGCGGGGTAGCACAGATACGCAGTATTTT.

This clonotype was detected many times. The chain carries TRBV12-5 and TRBJ1-5; D unclear. The CDR3 is 13 residues long. V was shortened by 4 bases and J by 7 bases, with 11 bases between the two germline ends. Germline V gene data show CDR1 as LGHNT and CDR2 as FRNRAP. The CDR3 loop is CASGSRNEQPQHF. CDR3 nucleotides: TGTGCTAGTGGTTCACGGAACGAGCAGCCCCAGCATTTT.

This clonotype was observed many times. The V and J genes are TRBV19 and TRBJ1-2, with a weak D call TRBD1 (5 bases). The CDR3 contains 14 residues. The ends were cut back, 8 bases at V and 4 bases at J, with 17 bases in the middle. Germline V lookup: CDR1 LNHDA, CDR2 SQIVND (reference sequence). CDR3 DNA sequence: TGTGCCAGTGGAGGGGAGGAGAGTTTCTATGGCTACACCTTC. Translation gives CASGGEESFYGYTF.

This clonotype was seen at least ten times. V is TRBV12-3 or TRBV12-4 and J is TRBJ2-1; 10 bases are a match to TRBD2. With V trimmed by 7 bases and J by 4 bases, 10 bases remained unmatched. This CDR3 has 16 residues. The CDR3 sequence is CASTPSGSQGYNEQFF. The CDR3 DNA reads as TGTGCCAGCACTCCTAGCGGGAGCCAGGGGTACAATGAGCAGTTCTTC.

This clonotype was picked up many times. The chain joins TRBV6-1 to TRBJ2-1, with D maybe TRBD1 (6 bases). The CDR3 covers 13 residues. The V and J ends lost 7 bases and 4 bases respectively, with 11 bases between them. Germline V gene data show CDR1 as MNHNS and CDR2 as SASEGT. CDR3 DNA sequence: TGTGCCAGCAACCCCCAGGGGTACAATGAGCAGTTCTTC. Protein product: CASNPQGYNEQFF.

The CDR3 protein is CASSIVGTYGYTF. The CDR3 bases are TGTGCCAGTAGTATAGTTGGGACCTATGGCTACACCTTC. The chain has TRBV19 and TRBJ1-2; maybe TRBD1 (5 bases). With 1 base removed from V and 4 bases from J, the gap between germline ends came to 7 bases. The CDR3 has 13 amino acids. The germline V gene encodes CDR1 LNHDA and CDR2 SQIVND (reference sequence).

This rearrangement joins TRBV7-8 to TRBJ1-6, with 7 bases identical to TRBD1. The CDR3 sequence is 17 residues long. The germline CDR1 and CDR2 sequences are SGHVS and FQNEAQ. V lost 3 bases and J lost 5; bases outside the gene matches: 10. The CDR3 loop is CASSFTSGGNDNSPLHF. The CDR3, as DNA: TGTGCCAGCAGCTTTACATCAGGGGGTAACGATAATTCACCCCTCCACTTT.

The chain links TRBV10-2 to TRBJ1-1; D not certain. The CDR3 has 13 residues. The germline V and J ends were trimmed by 6 bases and 1 base, with 9 bases remaining between them. Looked up from germline, CDR1 is WSHSY and CDR2 is SAAADI. CDR3 loop: CASSGDTNTEAFF. CDR3 bases: TGCGCCAGCAGCGGTGACACGAACACTGAAGCTTTCTTT.

This clonotype was counted at least ten times. V is TRBV9 and J is TRBJ1-6, with 7 bases lining up with TRBD1. The CDR3 covers 16 residues. V shed 3 bases, J shed 0 bases, and the junction held 3 bases outside the gene matches. From germline, CDR1 is SGDLS and CDR2 YYNGEE. CDR3 in amino acids: CASSGGTVSYNSPLHF. The CDR3 region has the DNA TGTGCCAGCAGCGGAGGGACAGTCTCCTATAATTCACCCCTCCACTTT.

This clonotype was seen ten or more times. The rearrangement links TRBV19 to TRBJ2-1, with 11 bases aligning to TRBD2. V shed 5 bases, J shed 9 bases, and the junction held 6 bases outside the gene matches. Germline V gene data show CDR1 as LNHDA and CDR2 as SQIVND (reference sequence). This CDR3 is 14 amino acids long. In nucleotides, the CDR3 is TGTGCCAGTAGTCTCGGGACTAGCGGTACTGAGCAGTTCTTC. Translated: CASSLGTSGTEQFF.

This clonotype appeared many times. The chain couples TRBV6-1 to TRBJ2-7; maybe TRBD2 (6 bases). The CDR3 has 16 residues. Trimming stripped 7 bases from V and 3 bases from J, with 22 bases between. Looked up from germline, CDR1 is MNHNS and CDR2 is SASEGT. In nucleotides, the CDR3 is TGTGCCAGCACCGAGGGGTTGTTTAGCGGACACTACGAGCAGTACTTC. Encoded protein: CASTEGLFSGHYEQYF.

This clonotype was seen repeatedly, ten times or more. The chain joins TRBV20-1 to TRBJ2-1; 12 bases match TRBD2. The J segment lost 4 bases and the V segment lost 0 bases, leaving 10 bases of the junction unmatched. The CDR3 covers 18 residues. Germline CDR1 and CDR2: DFQATT and SNEGSKA (reference sequence). CDR3 sequence reads: CSARDSRTSGDQYNEQFF. CDR3 nucleotides: TGCAGTGCTAGAGATAGTCGGACTAGCGGGGATCAATACAATGAGCAGTTCTTC.

Written as DNA, the CDR3 is TGTGCCAGCAGTAAGGGACTGACCGGGGAGCTGTTTTTT. This codes for CASSKGLTGELFF. The rearrangement joins TRBV2 to TRBJ2-2; the D gene is possibly TRBD2 (6 bases). Germline CDR1 reads SNHLY; CDR2 reads FYNNEI. Trimming stripped 5 bases from V and 5 bases from J, with 9 bases between. This CDR3 spans 13 amino acids.

Only a few counts were recorded for this clonotype. The chain is built from TRBV28 and TRBJ1-1; TRBD1 is a possible D gene (6 bases). V lost 3 bases to trimming and J lost 5 bases, with 13 bases between them. The CDR3 is made up of 14 amino acids. The germline CDR1 and CDR2 sequences are MDHEN and SYDVKM. DNA for the CDR3: TGTGCCAGCAGTTTGACAGGACCGCGGACTGAAGCTTTCTTT. It codes for CASSLTGPRTEAFF.

This chain joins TRBV19 and TRBJ1-5, with 7 positions matching TRBD1. Losses at the gene ends were 5 bases for V and 4 bases for J; bases not matched to a gene: 5. Germline V CDR1 and CDR2: LNHDA, SQIVND (reference sequence). CDR3 length equals 14 residues. CDR3 loop: CASSHTGENQPQHF. The CDR3, as DNA: TGTGCCAGTAGTCATACAGGGGAGAATCAGCCCCAGCATTTT. Drawing the rest from reference TRBV19 and TRBJ1-5, the complete variable domain is DGGITQSPKYLFRKEGQNVTLSCEQNLNHDAMYWYRQDPGQGLRLIYYSQIVNDFQKGDIAEGYSVSREKKESFPLTVTSAQKNPTAFYLCASSHTGENQPQHFGDGTRLSIL.

This clonotype was recorded at least ten times. The chain combines TRBV5-1 with TRBJ1-1; TRBD1 matches 9 bases. Germline loops: CDR1 SGHRS, CDR2 YFSETQ. This CDR3 spans 13 amino acids. Trimming removed 7 bases from V and 4 bases from J; junction bases left unmatched: 5. The chain's CDR3 is CASRQGGGTEAFF. In nucleotides, the CDR3 is TGCGCCAGCCGACAGGGGGGAGGCACTGAAGCTTTCTTT. Supplemented by reference TRBV5-1 and TRBJ1-1, the full variable domain reads KAGVTQTPRYLIKTRGQQVTLSCSPISGHRSVSWYQQTPGQGLQFLFEYFSETQRNKGNFPGRFSGRQFSNSRSEMNVSTLELGDSALYLCASRQGGGTEAFFGQGTRLTVV.

The sample holds many counts of this clonotype. The gene calls are TRBV6-1 and TRBJ2-7; D is unresolved. Germline V gene lookup returns CDR1 MNHNS and CDR2 SASEGT. Trimming removed 1 base from V and 6 bases from J, with 10 bases in between. The CDR3 totals 13 residues. CDR3 coding DNA: TGTGCCAGCAGTGAAGGCCGTGGGGTCGAGCAGTACTTC. Residues: CASSEGRGVEQYF.

This clonotype was counted ten times or more. The rearrangement uses TRBV14 and TRBJ2-2; TRBD1 agrees at 8 bases. The CDR3 is 17 residues long. Germline V gene sequence: CDR1 SGHDN, CDR2 FVKESK. With V trimmed by 10 bases and J by 2 bases, 15 bases remained unmatched. DNA for the CDR3: TGTGCCAATCATCATCGGAACAGGGGGAGCAACACCGGGGAGCTGTTTTTT. Its translation: CANHHRNRGSNTGELFF.